Listed below are T cell receptor beta chains from one sample, sequenced in a study of HIV-infected patients and healthy controls. TCRdb independently ran MiXCR on the 5' RACE reads; one entry per CDR3 protein. This table has 18,000 or so distinct CDR3 sequences, approximately 18% appearing once. Material: CD8+ T cells from blood. These receptors were taken from a human donor in good health. Both conserved end residues are part of each CDR3. D genes are given only for firm matches. Part of the rows lack a size; the others show once, few, many or a class for expanded clones.

v_call: TRBV6-1
d_call: .
j_call: TRBJ2-1
clone_size: .
cdr3_aa: CASSASLSLNEQFF
cdr3_nt: TGTGCCAGCAGTGCTAGCCTCTCCCTCAATGAGCAGTTCTTC

v_call: TRBV11-2
d_call: .
j_call: TRBJ2-1
clone_size: many
cdr3_aa: CASSLFRQGLYNEQFF
cdr3_nt: TGTGCCAGCAGCTTATTCAGGCAGGGCTTATACAATGAGCAGTTCTTC

v_call: TRBV7-9
d_call: TRBD2
j_call: TRBJ2-1
clone_size: .
cdr3_aa: CASSYGGGTFLYNEQFF
cdr3_nt: TGTGCCAGCAGCTACGGCGGGGGAACCTTTCTCTACAATGAGCAGTTCTTC

v_call: TRBV6-1
d_call: TRBD2
j_call: TRBJ2-7
clone_size: few
cdr3_aa: CASSESGEGSEQYF
cdr3_nt: TGTGCCAGCAGTGAATCGGGGGAGGGCAGCGAGCAGTACTTC

v_call: TRBV25-1
d_call: .
j_call: TRBJ1-1
clone_size: .
cdr3_aa: CASSEPREFAEAFF
cdr3_nt: TGTGCCAGCAGTGAACCTAGGGAATTCGCTGAAGCTTTCTTT

v_call: TRBV15
d_call: .
j_call: TRBJ2-1
clone_size: few
cdr3_aa: CATSIQSSEYNEQFF
cdr3_nt: TGTGCCACCAGCATTCAGTCTAGCGAGTACAATGAGCAGTTCTTC

v_call: TRBV19
d_call: .
j_call: TRBJ2-1
clone_size: .
cdr3_aa: CASSIEGGNNEQFF
cdr3_nt: TGTGCCAGTAGTATAGAGGGAGGTAACAATGAGCAGTTCTTC

v_call: TRBV11-3
d_call: TRBD2
j_call: TRBJ2-4
clone_size: medium-sized
cdr3_aa: CASSSRTSALKNIQYF
cdr3_nt: TGTGCCAGCAGCTCCCGGACTAGCGCCCTTAAAAACATTCAGTACTTC

v_call: TRBV11-2
d_call: TRBD2
j_call: TRBJ2-3
clone_size: many
cdr3_aa: CASSLEPPTSGSTDTQYF
cdr3_nt: TGTGCCAGCAGCTTAGAGCCCCCGACTAGCGGAAGCACAGATACGCAGTATTTT

v_call: TRBV4-2
d_call: .
j_call: TRBJ2-7
clone_size: .
cdr3_aa: CASSQEEGTPTEQYF
cdr3_nt: TGTGCCAGCAGCCAAGAGGAGGGCACCCCAACCGAGCAGTACTTC

v_call: TRBV19
d_call: TRBD2
j_call: TRBJ2-1
clone_size: .
cdr3_aa: CASSRGAGARYNEQFF
cdr3_nt: TGTGCCAGTAGTAGAGGGGCGGGAGCTCGTTACAATGAGCAGTTCTTC

v_call: TRBV5-5
d_call: .
j_call: TRBJ1-4
clone_size: .
cdr3_aa: CASSFLGAGNEKLFF
cdr3_nt: TGTGCCAGCAGCTTCTTGGGGGCTGGTAATGAAAAACTGTTTTTT

v_call: TRBV9
d_call: TRBD1
j_call: TRBJ1-1
clone_size: many
cdr3_aa: CASSVGQGVMNTEAFF
cdr3_nt: TGTGCCAGCAGCGTCGGACAGGGAGTAATGAACACTGAAGCTTTCTTT

v_call: TRBV14
d_call: TRBD1
j_call: TRBJ1-3
clone_size: many
cdr3_aa: CASSQEGGPFRGLLGNTIYF
cdr3_nt: TGTGCCAGCAGCCAAGAAGGGGGCCCGTTCAGGGGCCTGCTCGGAAACACCATATATTTT

v_call: TRBV12-3/TRBV12-4
d_call: TRBD1
j_call: TRBJ2-1
clone_size: .
cdr3_aa: CASRTGSWEQFF
cdr3_nt: TGTGCCAGCAGGACAGGGTCATGGGAGCAGTTCTTC

v_call: TRBV19
d_call: TRBD2
j_call: TRBJ2-5
clone_size: .
cdr3_aa: CASSIWAGGHETQYF
cdr3_nt: TGTGCCAGTAGTATCTGGGCGGGAGGGCACGAGACCCAGTACTTC

v_call: TRBV7-9
d_call: TRBD1
j_call: TRBJ1-5
clone_size: many
cdr3_aa: CASSPGTANQPQHF
cdr3_nt: TGTGCCAGCAGCCCTGGGACAGCTAATCAGCCCCAGCATTTT

v_call: TRBV7-7
d_call: TRBD2
j_call: TRBJ2-5
clone_size: .
cdr3_aa: CASSPRRGQETQYF
cdr3_nt: TGTGCTAGCAGTCCACGGCGGGGGCAAGAGACCCAGTACTTC

v_call: TRBV6-5
d_call: TRBD1
j_call: TRBJ2-1
clone_size: many
cdr3_aa: CASSYAPQGARGEQFF
cdr3_nt: TGTGCCAGCAGTTACGCCCCCCAGGGGGCGCGAGGTGAGCAGTTCTTC

v_call: TRBV7-2
d_call: .
j_call: TRBJ2-5
clone_size: .
cdr3_aa: CASSLRQGRETQYF
cdr3_nt: TGTGCCAGCAGCTTACGGCAGGGTCGAGAGACCCAGTACTTC

v_call: TRBV13
d_call: .
j_call: TRBJ2-1
clone_size: few
cdr3_aa: CASSPRGMNEQFF
cdr3_nt: TGTGCCAGCAGCCCCCGCGGGATGAATGAGCAGTTCTTC

v_call: TRBV5-1
d_call: .
j_call: TRBJ2-7
clone_size: .
cdr3_aa: CASVASSPYEQYF
cdr3_nt: TGCGCCAGCGTAGCGTCCTCCCCCTACGAGCAGTACTTC

v_call: TRBV4-1
d_call: .
j_call: TRBJ1-1
clone_size: many
cdr3_aa: CASSQGVNTEAFF
cdr3_nt: TGCGCCAGCAGCCAAGGAGTGAACACTGAAGCTTTCTTT

v_call: TRBV6-6
d_call: .
j_call: TRBJ1-6
clone_size: many
cdr3_aa: CASSDLYNSPLHF
cdr3_nt: TGTGCCAGCAGTGACCTCTATAATTCACCCCTCCACTTT

v_call: TRBV10-1
d_call: .
j_call: TRBJ2-5
clone_size: .
cdr3_aa: CASSELQGFGETQYF
cdr3_nt: TGCGCCAGCAGTGAATTGCAGGGCTTCGGTGAGACCCAGTACTTC

v_call: TRBV5-1
d_call: TRBD1
j_call: TRBJ1-1
clone_size: many
cdr3_aa: CASSLSGQIVMGAFF
cdr3_nt: TGCGCCAGCAGCTTGTCGGGACAGATTGTGATGGGGGCTTTCTTT

v_call: TRBV3-2
d_call: .
j_call: TRBJ2-7
clone_size: many
cdr3_aa: CASTWLNRVRYEQYF
cdr3_nt: TGTGCCAGCACTTGGTTAAACAGGGTACGCTACGAGCAGTACTTC

v_call: TRBV7-9
d_call: .
j_call: TRBJ2-3
clone_size: few
cdr3_aa: CASSFRQEASTDTQYF
cdr3_nt: TGTGCCAGCAGCTTCCGACAGGAAGCTAGCACAGATACGCAGTATTTT

v_call: TRBV7-2
d_call: .
j_call: TRBJ2-6
clone_size: many
cdr3_aa: CASSLGLGSSSGANVLTF
cdr3_nt: TGTGCCAGCAGCTTAGGTCTAGGATCTAGCTCTGGGGCCAACGTCCTGACTTTC